This entry features one T cell receptor (beta chain) sequence. Measured with immunoSEQ multiplex PCR; TCRdb has only the in-frame clones, and not every one. Of approximately 2,000,000 clones in the sample, 93% were seen once. This sample stems from a study of shared clonotypes between healthy human individuals. CD45RO negativity and positive selection for CCR7 defined naive CD8 cells, a population that excluded terminally differentiated effector memory CD45RA+ cells. Germline assignment: CDR1 SGHDT and CDR2 YYEEEE. The CDR3 totals 12 residues. Trimming took 3 bases from V and 4 from J, leaving 5 bases between them.

This chain links TRBV5-6 with TRBJ2-4, with D unclear. This sequence was found in a man aged 18-30 years in good health. Some clones in this sample may be carry-over from other donors' samples. The source material was naive CD8+ T cells from PBMCs. Here the CDR3 reads CASSSYKNIQYF. CDR3 sequence (DNA): TGTGCCAGCAGCTCGTATAAAAACATTCAGTACTTC.